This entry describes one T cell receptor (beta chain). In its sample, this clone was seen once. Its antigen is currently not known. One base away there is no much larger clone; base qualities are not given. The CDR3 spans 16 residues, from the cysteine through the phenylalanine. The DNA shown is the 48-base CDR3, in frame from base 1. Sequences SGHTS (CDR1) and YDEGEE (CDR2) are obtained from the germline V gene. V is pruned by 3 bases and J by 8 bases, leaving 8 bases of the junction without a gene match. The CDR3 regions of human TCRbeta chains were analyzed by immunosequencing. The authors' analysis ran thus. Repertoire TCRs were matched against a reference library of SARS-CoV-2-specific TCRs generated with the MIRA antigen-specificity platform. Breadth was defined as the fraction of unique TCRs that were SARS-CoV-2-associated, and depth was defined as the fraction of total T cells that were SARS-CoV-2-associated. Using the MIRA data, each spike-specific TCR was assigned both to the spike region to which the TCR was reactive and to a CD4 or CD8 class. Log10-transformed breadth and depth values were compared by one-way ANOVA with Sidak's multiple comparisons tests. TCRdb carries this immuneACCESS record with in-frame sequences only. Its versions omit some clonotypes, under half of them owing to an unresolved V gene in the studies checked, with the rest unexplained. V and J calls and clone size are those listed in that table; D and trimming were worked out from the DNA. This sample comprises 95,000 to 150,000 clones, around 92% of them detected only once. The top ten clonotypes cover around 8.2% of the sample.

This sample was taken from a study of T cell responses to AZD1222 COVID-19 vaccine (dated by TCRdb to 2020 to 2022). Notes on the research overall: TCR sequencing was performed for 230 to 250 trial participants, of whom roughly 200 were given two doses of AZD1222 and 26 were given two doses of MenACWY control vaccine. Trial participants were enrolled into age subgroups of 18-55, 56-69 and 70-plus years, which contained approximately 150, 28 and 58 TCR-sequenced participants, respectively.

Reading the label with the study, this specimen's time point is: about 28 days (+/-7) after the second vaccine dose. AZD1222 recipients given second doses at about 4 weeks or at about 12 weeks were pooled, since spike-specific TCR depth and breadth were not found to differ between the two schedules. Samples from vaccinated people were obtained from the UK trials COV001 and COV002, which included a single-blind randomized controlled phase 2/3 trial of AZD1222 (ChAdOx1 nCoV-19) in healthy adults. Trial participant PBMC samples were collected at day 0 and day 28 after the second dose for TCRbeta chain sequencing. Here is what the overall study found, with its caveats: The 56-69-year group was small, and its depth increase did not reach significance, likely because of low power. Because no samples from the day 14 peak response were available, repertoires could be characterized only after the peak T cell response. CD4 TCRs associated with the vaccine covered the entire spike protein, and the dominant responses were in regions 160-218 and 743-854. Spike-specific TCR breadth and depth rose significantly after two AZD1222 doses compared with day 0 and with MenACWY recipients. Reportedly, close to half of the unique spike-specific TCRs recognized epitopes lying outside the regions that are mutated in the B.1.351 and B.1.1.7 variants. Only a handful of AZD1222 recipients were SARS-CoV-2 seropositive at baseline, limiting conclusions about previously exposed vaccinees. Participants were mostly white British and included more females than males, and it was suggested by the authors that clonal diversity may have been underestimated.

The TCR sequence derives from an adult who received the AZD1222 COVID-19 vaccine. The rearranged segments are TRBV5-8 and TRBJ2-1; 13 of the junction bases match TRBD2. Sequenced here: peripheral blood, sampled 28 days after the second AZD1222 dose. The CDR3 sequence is CASSSGLAGVLDEQFF. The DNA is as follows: TGTGCCAGCAGCTCAGGACTAGCGGGAGTTCTTGATGAGCAGTTCTTC.